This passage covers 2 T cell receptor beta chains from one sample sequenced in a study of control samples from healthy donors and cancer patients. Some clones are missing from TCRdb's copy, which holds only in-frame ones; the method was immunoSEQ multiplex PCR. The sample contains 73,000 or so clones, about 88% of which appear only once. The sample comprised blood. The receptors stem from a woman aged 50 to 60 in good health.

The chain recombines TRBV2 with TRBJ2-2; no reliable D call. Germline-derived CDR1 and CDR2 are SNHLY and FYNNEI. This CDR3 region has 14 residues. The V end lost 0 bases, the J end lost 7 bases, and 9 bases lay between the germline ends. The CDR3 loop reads CASSEALVFGELFF. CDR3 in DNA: TGTGCCAGCAGTGAAGCCCTTGTTTTCGGGGAGCTGTTTTTT.

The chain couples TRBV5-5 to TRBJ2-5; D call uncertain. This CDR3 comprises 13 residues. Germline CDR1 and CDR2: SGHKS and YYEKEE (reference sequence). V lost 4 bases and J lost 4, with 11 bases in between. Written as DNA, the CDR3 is TGTGCCAGCAGCGAGGCCGTCGTAGAGACCCAGTACTTC. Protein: CASSEAVVETQYF.